The clone carrying this T cell receptor (beta chain) showed up many times. As it was prepared, the TCRbeta library received unique molecular identifiers. TCRdb processed the PCR reads anew with MiXCR; each CDR3 protein has one entry. The profile shows over 550,000 distinct CDR3 sequences, about 10% of them singletons. This entry belongs to a study of T-cell reconstitution after alpha-beta-depleted transplantation in children. The CDR3 is 12 amino acids. Trimming took off 0 bases at V and 9 bases at J, with 12 bases between the two ends. Germline CDR1 DFQATT, CDR2 SNEGSKA (reference sequence). The V gene is TRBV20-1, the J gene TRBJ2-7; D unresolved. The sequenced sample was PBMCs from the stem cell graft donor, obtained from the stem cell graft. This TCR derives from a human donor who donated a stem cell graft to a child with acute myeloid leukemia. The CDR3 protein is CSARDRAWRQYF. In nucleotides, the CDR3 is TGCAGTGCTAGAGATAGGGCCTGGCGGCAGTACTTC.